A single sample is the source of the 3 T cell receptor beta chains below, sequenced in a study of CD8+CD57+ T cells in acquired aplastic anemia. Profiling that covered TCR beta VDJ and CDR3 relied on genomic DNA as its template. TCRdb fed the reads into MiXCR, producing one record per CDR3 protein. The table has around 180,000 distinct CDR3 sequences, around 66% seen once. The source material was sorted CD4+, CD8+, or CD8+CD57+ T cells (not recorded which) from PBMCs. These TCRs come from a human donor with severe aplastic anemia or a healthy control (not recorded which).

The rearrangement links TRBV2 to TRBJ2-7, with D possibly matching TRBD1 (9 bases). The V end was cut by 10 bases, the J end by 1 base, with 14 bases between. The CDR3 runs 13 residues. In germline, CDR1 is SNHLY, CDR2 FYNNEI. The CDR3, as DNA: TGTGCCACGGGGGGGACAGGGTCCTACGAGCAGTACTTC. Translation: CATGGTGSYEQYF.

The gene calls are TRBV15 and TRBJ1-2; possible D gene TRBD1, 6 bases. Per the germline V gene, CDR1 is LNHNV and CDR2 is YYDKDF (reference sequence). V lost 0 bases to trimming and J lost 4 bases, with 12 bases between them. The length of the CDR3 is 15 residues. The CDR3 region has the DNA TGTGCCACCAGCAGAGACCAGGGGCAGATCTATGGCTACACCTTC. Its protein is CATSRDQGQIYGYTF.

A word on this clonotype: A much larger clonotype is one base distant, so this may be a read error. The chain couples TRBV4-2 to TRBJ2-7; TRBD2 is a possible D gene (6 bases). The germline CDR1 and CDR2 sequences are LGHNA and YNFKEQ. CDR3 size: 14 residues. V was trimmed by 0 bases and J by 10 bases, leaving 16 bases between them. The chain's CDR3 is CASSQDNLAVDQYF. The DNA of the CDR3 is TGTGCCAGCAGCCAAGATAATTTAGCGGTCGACCAGTACTTC.